The rows below give T cell receptor beta chains drawn from one sample of a study of cytomegalovirus exposure and HLA in healthy donors. Using immunoSEQ multiplex PCR, the repertoire was profiled, and TCRdb retains in-frame clones only, with some absent. The table includes approximately 280,000 clones, around nine tenths detected once. What was sequenced was PBMCs. The receptors here all came from a woman under 30 in good health and CMV-seronegative. CDR3s leave out the opening cysteine and the closing phenylalanine or tryptophan. A D gene is named only where the DNA matches it firmly. Only part of the rows carry a size: once, few, many, or a class if the clone is expanded.

>TRBJ2-1|once|TRBD2|12|TRBV29-1
SADTSGRMNEQF
>TRBJ1-3|NA|NA|13|TRBV4-3
ASSQDSYSGNTIY
>TRBJ2-7|NA|TRBD1|14|TRBV28
ASRLTRTGGAYEQY
>TRBJ2-1|once|TRBD2|11|TRBV2
ASLAGVYNEQF
>TRBJ1-3|NA|NA|14|TRBV5-6
ASKAVGGQAGNTIY
>TRBJ2-7|NA|NA|13|TRBV10-3
AISESEIGSYEQY
>TRBJ1-3|NA|NA|11|TRBV6-1
ASGQQAGNTIY
>TRBJ2-1|NA|TRBD1|11|TRBV5-4
ASSLPGTGEQF
>TRBJ2-7|NA|TRBD1|12|TRBV28
ASRPPGQVNEQY
>TRBJ2-2|NA|TRBD2|15|TRBV15
ATSSGQGGPDTGELF
>TRBJ1-2|NA|TRBD1|13|TRBV6-1
ASSQLGQIHYGYT
>TRBJ1-2|NA|NA|12|TRBV10-3
AISESGGGYGYT
>TRBJ2-7|NA|TRBD2|14|TRBV28
ASSSSRLAGAGEQY
>TRBJ2-3|NA|TRBD1|16|TRBV9
ASSVAYRDRGSDGTQY
>TRBJ2-1|NA|TRBD2|13|TRBV2
ASSDGAGGLDEQF
>TRBJ2-1|NA|NA|12|TRBV6-5
ASSNISENNEQF
>TRBJ2-7|NA|NA|10|TRBV5-6
ATAWFRSTQY
>TRBJ1-1|NA|NA|12|TRBV5-1
ASSLAGGVTEAF
>TRBJ2-7|NA|TRBD2|10|TRBV29-1
SVGAGGGGQY
>TRBJ2-7|NA|TRBD1|16|TRBV28
ASSSLTSGTAFFYEQY
>TRBJ1-3|few|NA|13|TRBV28
ASSGRSRAGNTIY
>TRBJ1-1|NA|NA|8|TRBV29-1
SVDSAEAF
>TRBJ2-1|NA|NA|11|TRBV7-6
ASAGTPSGEQF
>TRBJ2-1|NA|NA|11|TRBV6-1
ASKAGPSNEQF
>TRBJ2-7|NA|TRBD1|13|TRBV5-1
ASSSRQGADYEQY
>TRBJ2-7|NA|TRBD2|11|TRBV6-5
ASSRSGVYEQY
>TRBJ2-3|NA|TRBD2|15|TRBV14
ASSQFLAGGRSDTQY
>TRBJ1-2|NA|TRBD1|14|TRBV7-9
ASSLSRTGGSYGYT
>TRBJ1-5|NA|TRBD1|14|TRBV6-6
ASSRTGTGTNQPQH
>TRBJ2-7|NA|TRBD1|12|TRBV2
ASSRDRASYEQY
>TRBJ2-1|NA|TRBD2|14|TRBV19
ASSISPSGRPNEQF
>TRBJ2-7|NA|TRBD2|14|TRBV23-1
AVVGLAVRGSYEQY
>TRBJ2-5|NA|NA|12|TRBV28
ASSWTWTRETQY
>TRBJ2-7|once|NA|13|TRBV7-3
ASSQTALSSYEQY
>TRBJ1-3|NA|NA|13|TRBV19
ASSTDSSPGNTIY
>TRBJ2-3|NA|NA|12|TRBV2
ACSPEINTDTQY
>TRBJ2-7|NA|TRBD2|16|TRBV19
ASSFLGLAGGPTYEQY
>TRBJ1-2|NA|NA|10|TRBV27
ASKAGSYGYT
>TRBJ1-4|NA|TRBD1|13|TRBV5-1
ASSPRGTADEKLF
>TRBJ1-5|once|NA|16|TRBV27
ASSPTPVLIDSNQPQH
>TRBJ1-5|NA|NA|13|TRBV4-2
ASSQDAGLSQPQH
>TRBJ1-3|once|NA|13|TRBV4-3
ASSQDHSPGNTIY
>TRBJ2-7|NA|TRBD1|13|TRBV28
ASSLGQGAWAGQY
>TRBJ2-7|NA|TRBD1|12|TRBV11-2
ASSSNRGSYEQY
>TRBJ2-7|NA|TRBD2|13|TRBV7-2
ASSLELAGAHEQY
>TRBJ1-4|NA|NA|12|TRBV5-6
ASSLTATNEKLF
>TRBJ1-5|few|NA|11|TRBV7-8
ASSLGQLGPQH
>TRBJ1-1|once|NA|12|TRBV27
ASSLLGQGPEAF
>TRBJ2-1|NA|TRBD2|13|TRBV11-3
ASSSPTSGKNEQF
>TRBJ2-3|NA|NA|13|TRBV18
ASSPRLVGTDTQY
>TRBJ2-2|NA|NA|12|TRBV4-1
ASSQEGAGGELF
>TRBJ2-7|NA|NA|13|TRBV7-2
ASSLQALLSYEQY
>TRBJ1-1|few|NA|10|TRBV18
ASSPGQLEAF
>TRBJ2-7|NA|NA|9|TRBV30
AWTGPPGLY
>TRBJ1-4|NA|NA|16|TRBV11-2
ASSLDFGMGAHNEKLF
>TRBJ1-5|NA|NA|12|TRBV6-1
ASSGQDSNQPQH
>TRBJ2-5|NA|TRBD1|10|TRBV25-1
ATGQGQETQY